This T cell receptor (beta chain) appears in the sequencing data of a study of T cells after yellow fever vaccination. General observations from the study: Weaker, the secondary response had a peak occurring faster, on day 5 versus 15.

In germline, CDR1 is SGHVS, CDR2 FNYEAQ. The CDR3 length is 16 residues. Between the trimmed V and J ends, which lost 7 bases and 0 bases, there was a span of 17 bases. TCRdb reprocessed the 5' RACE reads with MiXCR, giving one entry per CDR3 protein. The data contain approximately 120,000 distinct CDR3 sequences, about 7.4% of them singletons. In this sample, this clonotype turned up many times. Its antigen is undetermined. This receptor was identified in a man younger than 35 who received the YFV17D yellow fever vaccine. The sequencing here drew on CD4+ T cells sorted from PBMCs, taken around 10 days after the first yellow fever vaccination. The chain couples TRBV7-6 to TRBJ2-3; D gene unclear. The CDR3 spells CASKLNGGPSTDTQYF. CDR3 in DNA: TGTGCCAGCAAGCTTAACGGCGGTCCAAGCACAGATACGCAGTATTTT.